The sequence of this TCR beta chain was determined in a study of OX40 agonist ivuxolimab in advanced cancers. The study's findings and limits: Circulating CD4+ and CD8+ T cells showed clonal expansion by week 6 at 0.1 to 3.0 mg/kg.

This CDR3 has 15 amino acids. The V and J ends lost 0 bases and 5 bases respectively, with 11 bases between them. Germline V gives CDR1 MGHRA, CDR2 YSYEKL. In regard to this clone: Its antigen is still unknown.

Only in-frame clones appear in the TCRdb table, and some are missing; sequencing was by immunoSEQ multiplex PCR. The table shows approximately 82,000 clones, with 85% to 95% occurring only once. The chain recombines TRBV4-1 with TRBJ1-5; unclear D gene. This specimen was CD4+ or CD8+ T cells sorted from blood, taken in a trial of the OX40 agonist ivuxolimab. The TCR sequence derives from an adult with an advanced solid tumor such as melanoma, head and neck, liver or kidney cancer. The chain's CDR3 is CASSQEALGYQPQHF. Here the CDR3 DNA reads TGCGCCAGCAGCCAAGAAGCTCTGGGGTATCAGCCCCAGCATTTT.